The sequence of this T cell receptor beta chain was determined in a study of Graves' ophthalmopathy and Graves' hyperthyroidism (dated by TCRdb to the late 2010s). About the full investigation: A patient counted as having stable hyperthyroidism if there was no progression to ophthalmopathy within 18 months of follow-up. In more than five hyperthyroidism patients, T-cell repertoires of thyroid tissue and blood were compared. To tell Graves' ophthalmopathy apart from Graves' hyperthyroidism, and to predict which patients would progress to ophthalmopathy, the study relied on TCR beta repertoire signatures. To explore V-J signatures that distinguish ophthalmopathy from hyperthyroidism, a discovery set of under 110 patients was enrolled, made up of 40 to 45 with ophthalmopathy and 57 with stable hyperthyroidism. The independent validation cohort included under 20 hyperthyroidism patients plus 17 patients who later progressed from hyperthyroidism to ophthalmopathy. After sampling, hyperthyroidism patients received methimazole starting at 30 mg daily, and ophthalmopathy patients received high-dose intravenous methylprednisolone. In total, approximately 130 blood samples were TCR-sequenced: around 42 ophthalmopathy, roughly 80 hyperthyroidism and approximately 17 hyperthyroidism-to-ophthalmopathy patients. Study-wide conclusions, independent of this receptor: Ophthalmopathy was separated from stable hyperthyroidism by the 13-signature model with around 89% sensitivity and less than 82% specificity in cross-validation and with 80%/75% in the test set. Sample size was not predetermined statistically, and investigators were not blinded to group allocation. Most expanded thyroid clonotypes with a frequency above 0.001 also appeared in blood, which suggests that blood repertoires may reflect the immune response in the thyroid. In validation, the model predicted ophthalmopathy progression with 55% to 71% sensitivity and 72.22% specificity; eleven to twelve predicted patients were CT-confirmed with GO in a median of 6.5 months.

A word on this clonotype: Its antigen specificity is not known. This clone may be a read error of a much larger clone one base away.

For repertoire sequencing, TCR beta CDR3 regions were amplified from RNA transcripts. HTBI primers and the Qiagen OneStep RT-PCR kit were used in a first-round RT-PCR, which was followed by a second-round multiplex PCR, size selection and purification. Libraries were sequenced paired-end with 100 bp reads on an Illumina HiSeq2000. Under the source paper's analysis protocol: SOAPnuke was used for read processing, and reads with adapters, uncalled bases, a mean Phred below 15, or no exact constant-primer or identifier match were discarded. COPE v1.2.5 was used to merge the high-quality paired reads. Each unique nucleotide sequence was defined as a clonotype, and clonotypes were aligned to IMGT TRB V, D and J references with MiTCR v1.1. The analysis was limited to V-J combinations with a frequency above 0.0001, which together covered roughly 99% of the repertoires. A TCR clonal expansion and chaos score per V-J combination was defined as the ratio of F50 clonal expansion to chaos observed in the TCRdist matrix. Welch's t-statistics and random forest were used to narrow the features down to approximately twelve V-J combinations, which were then fed into a naive Bayes classifier. The similarity between thyroid and blood repertoires was quantified using the Morisita-Horn index. TCRdb trimmed public reads at Q25 via fastp, called clones via MiXCR and kept in-frame beta chains. For every CDR3 protein sequence, its rows merge into one entry that carries the most common genes and DNA. TCRdb, not the original authors, processed these V and J calls. For this sample there are about 1.1 million distinct CDR3 sequences; 35% to 40% appear just once. The top ten clonotypes cover 11% of the sample.

The hyperthyroidism patients were 18 to 65 years old and newly diagnosed, with a disease duration of less than 2 months. Patients were excluded if they had other autoimmune diseases, uncontrolled infections, pregnancy or lactation. Clinical symptoms, serum thyroxine, TRAb, thyroid ultrasound and orbital computed tomography formed the basis of the diagnosis. Trizol reagent was used to extract the total RNA, and its quality was then checked on an Agilent 2100 Bioanalyzer. CDR1 and CDR2, looked up from the germline V gene (reference sequence), are SEHNR and FQNEAQ. Its CDR3 holds 18 amino acids, cysteine through phenylalanine. The DNA shown is the 54-base CDR3, in frame from base 1. V is pared back by 3 bases and J by 6 bases, with 26 bases lying between the germline termini.

The specimen sequenced was peripheral blood or thyroid tissue (not recorded which). The clonotype was recovered from an adult man with Graves' hyperthyroidism. This receptor chain uses TRBV7-9 and TRBJ1-2, with the D gene too uncertain to name. The nucleotide sequence is given as TGTGCCAGCAGCTTCGTGTACCACGGCAGTCCTCTAGACGATGGCTACACCTTC. Translated, it gives CASSFVYHGSPLDDGYTF.